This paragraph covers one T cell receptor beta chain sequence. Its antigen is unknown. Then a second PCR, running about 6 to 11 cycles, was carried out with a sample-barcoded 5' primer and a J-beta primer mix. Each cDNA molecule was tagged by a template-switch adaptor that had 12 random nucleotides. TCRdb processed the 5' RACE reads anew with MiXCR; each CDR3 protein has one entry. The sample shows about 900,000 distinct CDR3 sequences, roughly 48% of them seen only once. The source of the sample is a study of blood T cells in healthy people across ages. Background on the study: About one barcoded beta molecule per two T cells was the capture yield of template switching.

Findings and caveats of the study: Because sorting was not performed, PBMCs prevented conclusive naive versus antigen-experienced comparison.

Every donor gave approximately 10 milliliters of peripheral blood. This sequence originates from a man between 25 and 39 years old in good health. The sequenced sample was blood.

The CDR3 is CSVEDGGARDEQFF. CDR3 sequence (DNA): TGCAGCGTTGAAGATGGGGGGGCCAGGGATGAGCAGTTCTTC. The chain recombines TRBV29-1 with TRBJ2-1, with D possibly matching TRBD2 (7 bases). This CDR3 spans 14 amino acids. Looked up from germline, CDR1 is SQVTM and CDR2 is ANQGSEA. V was cut by 0 bases and J by 8 bases, with 14 bases left in between.